These T cell receptor beta chains were read from a single sample in a study of control samples from healthy donors and cancer patients. Assay: immunoSEQ multiplex PCR; the TCRdb copy retains only in-frame clones and omits some. The profile shows some 200,000 clones, 91% of them singletons. The specimen was blood. The source of these receptors is a woman in her thirties in good health. CDR3s leave out the opening cysteine and the closing phenylalanine or tryptophan. Clone size is given for some rows only: seen once, a few or many times, or a class if the clone is expanded.

ASSSSGGGTDTQY - TRBV6-6
ASSEDRGGEKLF - TRBV2
ASSIQANTEAF few TRBV19
ASSLLARGSDIQY - TRBV5-1
AIMASGEETQY - TRBV10-3
ASSLGPRISGNTIY - TRBV11-2
ASRTGAYEQY - TRBV6-5
ASSHPLGEKLF - TRBV3-1/TRBV3-2
ASSQDRAGGKNEQY - TRBV4-2
ASRESGNTIY - TRBV28
SVEFLAGGGHEQY - TRBV29-1
ASSFLAGTYEQY - TRBV3-1/TRBV3-2
ASSLVEGRSNEQF - TRBV5-5
ASRGDSWSSGNTIY - TRBV6-6
ASSYGQGLDTQY - TRBV5-1
ASSQGTGGSPGANVLT - TRBV3-1/TRBV3-2
ASSYGTASYEQY - TRBV6-6
ASSSGLAGPYEQY - TRBV11-1
ASSLSYWETQY few TRBV7-3
ASSLRDSYNSPLH - TRBV7-9
SGGRTNTGELF - TRBV29-1
ASSLQQGFGEQF few TRBV3-1/TRBV3-2
ASSPRDRNTEAF - TRBV7-9
ASSEVAGGHEQY - TRBV25-1
ASSPGTGVGYT - TRBV18
ASSLVVTEAF - TRBV7-9
ASSQEWGSTDTQY once TRBV4-2
ASSQLTGDYGYT - TRBV14
ASTLAGGPGDEQF - TRBV7-9
ASSLQGYNSPLH - TRBV11-2
ASAWASGGEQY few TRBV7-9